The 5 T cell receptor beta chains presented below share a single source sample, sequenced in a study of CD4 T cells in relation to SARS-CoV-2 and coronaviruses. These receptors' antigens are unknown. Profiled with immunoSEQ multiplex PCR; TCRdb holds only in-frame clones, not every one. The profile covers some 40,000 clones, with about 86% appearing a single time and around 6.6% taken by the ten largest. What was sequenced was naive CD4+ T cells from PBMCs, cultured in vitro. As for subset: naive CD4+ T cells isolated by negative enrichment. These receptors originate from an adult with COVID-19.

The rearrangement links TRBV5-1 to TRBJ1-4; possibly TRBD1 for D (5 bases). V was pared by 2 bases and J by 4 bases, with 9 bases between. Germline values: CDR1 SGHRS, CDR2 YFSETQ. CDR3 length equals 14 residues. CDR3 DNA: TGCGCCAGCAGCTTTAAGGGGAGTAATGAAAAACTGTTTTTT. It codes for CASSFKGSNEKLFF.

The J gene is TRBJ2-7, the V gene TRBV10-3, with 10 nucleotides matching TRBD1. The germline CDR1 and CDR2 sequences are ENHRY and SYGVKD. The CDR3 is made up of 13 amino acids. Germline trimming cut 6 bases from V and 4 bases from J; bases unmatched to any gene: 3. The CDR3 sequence: CAIRDRGAYEQYF. The CDR3 DNA is TGTGCCATCAGGGACAGGGGGGCTTACGAGCAGTACTTC.

This clone has just one count. J is TRBJ2-5 and V is TRBV10-1; D is unclear. The CDR3 runs to 13 residues. V was cut by 5 bases and J by 5 bases, with 12 bases left in between. Germline CDR1 is WNHNN and CDR2 is SYGVQD (reference sequence). This CDR3 is CASSRSGAETQYF. The CDR3 coding sequence is TGCGCCAGCAGTCGGTCGGGTGCGGAGACCCAGTACTTC.

This sequence joins TRBV3-1 (or the pseudogene TRBV3-2) and TRBJ2-1; 8 bases align to TRBD2. This CDR3 comprises 16 residues. From germline, CDR1 is LGHDT and CDR2 YNNKEL (reference sequence). J gave up 8 bases and V 2 bases, and 11 bases lay outside the gene matches. CDR3: CASSQPDKRELDEQFF. Here the CDR3 DNA reads TGTGCCAGCAGCCAACCCGACAAGCGGGAGTTGGATGAGCAGTTCTTC.

This chain's CDR3 is CASSPFDRAETQYF. In DNA form, the CDR3 reads TGTGCCAGCAGTCCGTTCGACAGGGCCGAGACCCAGTACTTC. V gene TRBV27 combines with J gene TRBJ2-5; 7 nucleotides agree with TRBD1. Looked up from germline, CDR1 is MNHEY and CDR2 is SMNVEV (reference sequence). V trimming: 5 bases; J trimming: 5 bases; junction bases outside the gene matches: 8. The CDR3 is 14 residues long.